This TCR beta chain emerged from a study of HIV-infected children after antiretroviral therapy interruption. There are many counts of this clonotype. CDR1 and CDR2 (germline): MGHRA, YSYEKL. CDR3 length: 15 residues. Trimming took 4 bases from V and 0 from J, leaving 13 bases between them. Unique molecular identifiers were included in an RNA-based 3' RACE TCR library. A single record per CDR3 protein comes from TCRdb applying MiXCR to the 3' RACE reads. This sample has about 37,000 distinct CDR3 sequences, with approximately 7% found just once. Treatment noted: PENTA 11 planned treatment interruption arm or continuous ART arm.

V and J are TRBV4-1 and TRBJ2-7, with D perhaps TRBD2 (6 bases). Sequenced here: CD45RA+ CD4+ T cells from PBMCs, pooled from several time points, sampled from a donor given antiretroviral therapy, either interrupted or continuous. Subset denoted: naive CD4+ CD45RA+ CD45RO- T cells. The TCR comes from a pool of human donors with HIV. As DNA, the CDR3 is TGCGCCAGCAGCCTGATAGCGGTACGCTCCTACGAGCAGTACTTC. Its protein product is CASSLIAVRSYEQYF.